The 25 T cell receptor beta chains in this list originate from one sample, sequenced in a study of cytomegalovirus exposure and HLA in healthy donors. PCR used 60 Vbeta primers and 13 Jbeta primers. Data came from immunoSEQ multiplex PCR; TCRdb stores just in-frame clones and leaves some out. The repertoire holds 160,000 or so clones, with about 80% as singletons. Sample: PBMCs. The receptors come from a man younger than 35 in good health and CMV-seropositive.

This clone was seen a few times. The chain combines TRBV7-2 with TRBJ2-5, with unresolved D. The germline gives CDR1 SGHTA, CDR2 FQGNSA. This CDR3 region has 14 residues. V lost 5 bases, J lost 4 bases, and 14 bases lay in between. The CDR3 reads CASSLLRSSETQYF. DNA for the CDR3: TGTGCCAGCAGCCTACTTCGGAGCTCAGAGACCCAGTACTTC.

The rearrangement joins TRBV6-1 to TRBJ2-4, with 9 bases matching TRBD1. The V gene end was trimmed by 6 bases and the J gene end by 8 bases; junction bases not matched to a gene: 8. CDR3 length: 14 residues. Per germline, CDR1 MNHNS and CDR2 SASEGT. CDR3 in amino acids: CASSLTGGTDIQYF. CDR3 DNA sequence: TGTGCCAGCAGCCTAACAGGGGGCACGGACATTCAGTACTTC.

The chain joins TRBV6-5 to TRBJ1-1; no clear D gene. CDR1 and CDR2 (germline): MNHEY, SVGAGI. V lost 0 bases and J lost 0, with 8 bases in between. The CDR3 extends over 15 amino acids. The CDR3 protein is CASSYSTDMNTEAFF. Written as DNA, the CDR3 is TGTGCCAGCAGTTACTCCACAGATATGAACACTGAAGCTTTCTTT.

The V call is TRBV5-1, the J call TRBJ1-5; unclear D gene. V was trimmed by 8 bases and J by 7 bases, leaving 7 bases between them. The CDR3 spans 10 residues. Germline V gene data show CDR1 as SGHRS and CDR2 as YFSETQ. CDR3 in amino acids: CASSSQPQHF. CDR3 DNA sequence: TGCGCCAGTTCCTCCCAGCCCCAGCATTTT.

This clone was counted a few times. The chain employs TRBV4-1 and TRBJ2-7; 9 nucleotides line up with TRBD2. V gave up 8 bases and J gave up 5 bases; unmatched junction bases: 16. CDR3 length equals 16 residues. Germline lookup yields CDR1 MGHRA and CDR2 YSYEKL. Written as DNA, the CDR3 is TGCGCCAGCGCGGAATTGGGCCCAAGCGGGAGGCACGAGCAGTACTTC. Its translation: CASAELGPSGRHEQYF.

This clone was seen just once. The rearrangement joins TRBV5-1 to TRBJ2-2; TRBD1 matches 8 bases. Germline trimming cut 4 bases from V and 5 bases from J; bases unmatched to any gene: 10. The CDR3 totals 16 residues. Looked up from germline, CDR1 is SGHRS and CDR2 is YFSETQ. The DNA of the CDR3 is TGCGCCAGCAGCGCGGACAGGGCGGAGTGGACCGGGGAGCTGTTTTTT. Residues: CASSADRAEWTGELFF.

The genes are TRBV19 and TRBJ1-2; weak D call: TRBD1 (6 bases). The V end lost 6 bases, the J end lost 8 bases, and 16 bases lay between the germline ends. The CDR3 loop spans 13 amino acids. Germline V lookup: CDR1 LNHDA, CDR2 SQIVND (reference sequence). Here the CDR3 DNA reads TGTGCCAGTAGGTCAGACAGGAGGTACGGCTACACCTTC. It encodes CASRSDRRYGYTF. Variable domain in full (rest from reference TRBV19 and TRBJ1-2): DGGITQSPKYLFRKEGQNVTLSCEQNLNHDAMYWYRQDPGQGLRLIYYSQIVNDFQKGDIAEGYSVSREKKESFPLTVTSAQKNPTAFYLCASRSDRRYGYTFGSGTRLTVV.

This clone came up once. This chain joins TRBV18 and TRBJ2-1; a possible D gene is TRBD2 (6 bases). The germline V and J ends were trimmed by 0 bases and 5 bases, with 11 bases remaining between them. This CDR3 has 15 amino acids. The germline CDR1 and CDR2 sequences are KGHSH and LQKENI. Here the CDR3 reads CASSPPPRRDNEQFF. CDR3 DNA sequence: TGTGCCAGCTCACCACCCCCAAGGAGGGACAATGAGCAGTTCTTC.

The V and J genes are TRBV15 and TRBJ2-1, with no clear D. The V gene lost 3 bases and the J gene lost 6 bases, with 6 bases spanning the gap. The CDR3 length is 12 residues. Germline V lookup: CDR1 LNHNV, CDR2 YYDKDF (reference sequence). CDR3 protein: CATSSLRNEQFF. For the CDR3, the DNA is TGTGCCACCAGCAGTCTCCGCAATGAGCAGTTCTTC.

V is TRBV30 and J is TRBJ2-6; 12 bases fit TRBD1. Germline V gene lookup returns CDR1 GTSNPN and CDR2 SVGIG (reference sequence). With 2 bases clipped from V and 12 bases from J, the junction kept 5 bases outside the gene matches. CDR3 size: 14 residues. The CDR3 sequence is CAWSRGTGGTVLTF. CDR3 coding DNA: TGTGCCTGGAGTCGCGGGACAGGGGGCACCGTCCTGACTTTC.

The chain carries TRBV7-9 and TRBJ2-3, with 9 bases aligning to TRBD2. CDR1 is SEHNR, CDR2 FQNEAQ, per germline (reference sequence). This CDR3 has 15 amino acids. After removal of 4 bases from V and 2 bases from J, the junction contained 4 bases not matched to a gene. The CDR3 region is CASSSLAGFTDTQYF. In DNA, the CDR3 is TGTGCCAGCAGCTCCCTAGCGGGGTTCACAGATACGCAGTATTTT.

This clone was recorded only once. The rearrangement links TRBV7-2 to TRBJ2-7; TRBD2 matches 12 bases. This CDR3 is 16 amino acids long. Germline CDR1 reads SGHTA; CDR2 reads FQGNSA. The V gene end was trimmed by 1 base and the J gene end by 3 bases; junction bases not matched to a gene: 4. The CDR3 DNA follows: TGTGCCAGCAGCTTAGGGCTAGCGGGAGGGATCTACGAGCAGTACTTC. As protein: CASSLGLAGGIYEQYF.

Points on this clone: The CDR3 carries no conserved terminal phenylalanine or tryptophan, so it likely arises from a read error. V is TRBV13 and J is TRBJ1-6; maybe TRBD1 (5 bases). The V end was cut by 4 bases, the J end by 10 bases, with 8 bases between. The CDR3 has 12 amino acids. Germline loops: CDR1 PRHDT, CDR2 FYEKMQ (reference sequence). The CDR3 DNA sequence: TGTGCCAGCAGCTCAGGGCGGTCACCCCTCCACCTT. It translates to CASSSGRSPLHL.

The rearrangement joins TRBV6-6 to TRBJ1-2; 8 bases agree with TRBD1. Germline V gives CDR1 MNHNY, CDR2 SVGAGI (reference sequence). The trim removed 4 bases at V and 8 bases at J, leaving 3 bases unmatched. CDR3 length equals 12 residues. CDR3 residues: CASSSDRGGYTF. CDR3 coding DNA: TGTGCCAGCAGTTCCGACAGGGGCGGCTACACCTTC.

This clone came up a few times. In DNA form, the CDR3 reads TGTGCCAGCAGCTTGGCCCGTGGGAGGGGACTCTCCTACGAGCAGTACTTC. As protein: CASSLARGRGLSYEQYF. J is TRBJ2-5 and V is TRBV7-9; 7 nucleotides match TRBD2. Judging by the DNA end, TRBJ2-7 fits better; the J call may be wrong. The CDR3 runs 17 residues. Germline-derived CDR1 and CDR2 are SEHNR and FQNEAQ (reference sequence).

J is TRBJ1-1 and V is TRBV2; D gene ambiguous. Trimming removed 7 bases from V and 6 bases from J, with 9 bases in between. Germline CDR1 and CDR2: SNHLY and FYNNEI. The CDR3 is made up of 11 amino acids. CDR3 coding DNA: TGTGCCAGCATGTGGAGGTCTGAAGCTTTCTTT. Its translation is CASMWRSEAFF.

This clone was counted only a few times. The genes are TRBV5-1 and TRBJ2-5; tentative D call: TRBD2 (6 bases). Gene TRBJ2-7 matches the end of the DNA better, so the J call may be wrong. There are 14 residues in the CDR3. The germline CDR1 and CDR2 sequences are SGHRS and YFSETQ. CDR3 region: CASSWAGNSYEQYF. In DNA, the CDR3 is TGCGCCAGCAGTTGGGCGGGAAACTCCTACGAGCAGTACTTC.

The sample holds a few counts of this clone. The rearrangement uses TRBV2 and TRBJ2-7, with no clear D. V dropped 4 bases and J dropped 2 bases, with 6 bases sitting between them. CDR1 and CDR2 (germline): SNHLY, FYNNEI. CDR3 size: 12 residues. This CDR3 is CASSVLAYEQYF. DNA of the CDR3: TGTGCCAGCAGTGTTCTAGCCTACGAGCAGTACTTC. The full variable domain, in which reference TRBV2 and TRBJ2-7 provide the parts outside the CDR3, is EPEVTQTPSHQVTQMGQEVILRCVPISNHLYFYWYRQILGQKVEFLVSFYNNEISEKSEIFDDQFSVERPDGSNFTLKIRSTKLEDSAMYFCASSVLAYEQYFGPGTRLTVT.

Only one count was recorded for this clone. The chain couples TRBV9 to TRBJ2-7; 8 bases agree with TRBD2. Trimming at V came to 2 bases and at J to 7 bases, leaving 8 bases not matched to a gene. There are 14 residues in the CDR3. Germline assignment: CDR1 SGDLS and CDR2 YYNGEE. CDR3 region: CASSVTSASQEQYF. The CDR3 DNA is TGTGCCAGCAGCGTGACTAGCGCGTCACAAGAGCAGTACTTC. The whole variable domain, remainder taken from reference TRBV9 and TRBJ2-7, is DSGVTQTPKHLITATGQRVTLRCSPRSGDLSVYWYQQSLDQGLQFLIQYYNGEERAKGNILERFSAQQFPDLHSELNLSSLELGDSALYFCASSVTSASQEQYFGPGTRLTVT.

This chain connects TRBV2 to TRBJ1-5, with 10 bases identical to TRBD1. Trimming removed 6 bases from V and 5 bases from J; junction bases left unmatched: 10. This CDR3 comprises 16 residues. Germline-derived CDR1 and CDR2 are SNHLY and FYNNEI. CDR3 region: CASSTKRTGGHQPQHF. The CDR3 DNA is TGTGCCAGCAGCACTAAACGGACAGGGGGACATCAGCCCCAGCATTTT. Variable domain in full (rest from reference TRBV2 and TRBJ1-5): EPEVTQTPSHQVTQMGQEVILRCVPISNHLYFYWYRQILGQKVEFLVSFYNNEISEKSEIFDDQFSVERPDGSNFTLKIRSTKLEDSAMYFCASSTKRTGGHQPQHFGDGTRLSIL.

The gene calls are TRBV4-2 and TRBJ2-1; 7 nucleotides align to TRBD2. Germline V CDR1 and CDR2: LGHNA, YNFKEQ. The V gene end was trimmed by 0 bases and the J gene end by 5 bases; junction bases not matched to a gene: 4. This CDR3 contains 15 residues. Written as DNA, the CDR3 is TGTGCCAGCAGCCAAGATACCAGCGGGGACAATGAGCAGTTCTTC. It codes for CASSQDTSGDNEQFF.

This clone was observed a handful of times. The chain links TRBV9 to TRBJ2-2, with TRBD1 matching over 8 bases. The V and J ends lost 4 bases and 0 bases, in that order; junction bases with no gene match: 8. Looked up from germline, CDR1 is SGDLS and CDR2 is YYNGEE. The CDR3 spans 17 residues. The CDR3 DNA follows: TGTGCCAGCAGCAACAGGGGGGCTACTACGAACACCGGGGAGCTGTTTTTT. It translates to CASSNRGATTNTGELFF.

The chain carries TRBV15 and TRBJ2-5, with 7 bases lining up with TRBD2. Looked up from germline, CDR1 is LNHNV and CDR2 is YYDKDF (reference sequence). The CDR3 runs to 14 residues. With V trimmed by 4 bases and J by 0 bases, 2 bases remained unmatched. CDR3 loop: CATSTGGYQETQYF. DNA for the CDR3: TGTGCCACCAGCACCGGGGGGTACCAAGAGACCCAGTACTTC.

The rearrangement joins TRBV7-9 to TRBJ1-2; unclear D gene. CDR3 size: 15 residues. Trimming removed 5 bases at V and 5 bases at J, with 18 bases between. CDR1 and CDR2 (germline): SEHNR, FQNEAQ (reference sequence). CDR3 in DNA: TGTGCCAGCAGCCCCGGAGGAGGGATCGGGTATGGCTACACCTTC. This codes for CASSPGGGIGYGYTF. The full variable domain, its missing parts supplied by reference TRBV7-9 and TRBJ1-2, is DTGVSQNPRHKITKRGQNVTFRCDPISEHNRLYWYRQTLGQGPEFLTYFQNEAQLEKSRLLSDRFSAERPKGSFSTLEIQRTEQGDSAMYLCASSPGGGIGYGYTFGSGTRLTVV.

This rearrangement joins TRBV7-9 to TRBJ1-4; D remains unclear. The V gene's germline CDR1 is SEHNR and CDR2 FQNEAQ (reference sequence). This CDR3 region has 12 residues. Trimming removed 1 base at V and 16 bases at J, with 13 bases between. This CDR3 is CASSLGRGLWFF. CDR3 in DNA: TGTGCCAGCAGCTTAGGTCGAGGATTGTGGTTTTTT.